A single sample gave rise to the 7 T cell receptor beta chains below, sequenced in a study of blood T cell repertoires in COVID-19. TCRdb keeps only in-frame clones here, not all; method: immunoSEQ multiplex PCR. The sample comprises 450,000 to 500,000 clones, 70% to 90% of which are singletons, and approximately 3.4% rests with the top ten. Sequenced input: peripheral blood. The receptors shown here come from a human donor in a cohort sampled during active COVID-19.

The V call is TRBV30, the J call TRBJ1-4; D possibly corresponds to TRBD1 (6 bases). The CDR3 sequence is 15 residues long. Germline V lookup: CDR1 GTSNPN, CDR2 SVGIG (reference sequence). Trimming stripped 0 bases from V and 4 bases from J, with 12 bases between. In nucleotides, the CDR3 is TGTGCCTGGAGTGTTGTGGGGGCACATAATGAAAAACTGTTTTTT. This sequence encodes CAWSVVGAHNEKLFF.

This chain links TRBV2 with TRBJ2-6; D unresolved. CDR1 is SNHLY, CDR2 FYNNEI, per germline. Between the trimmed V and J ends, which lost 6 bases and 0 bases, there was a span of 12 bases. This CDR3 is built from 16 residues. As DNA, the CDR3 is TGTGCCAGCAGGGCCGAGGTCTCCTCTGGGGCCAACGTCCTGACTTTC. It yields the protein CASRAEVSSGANVLTF.

The chain carries TRBV5-4 and TRBJ2-1, with TRBD2 as a possible D gene (5 bases). V was cut by 4 bases and J by 5 bases, with 16 bases left in between. CDR1 is SGHNT and CDR2 is YYREEE in the germline V gene (reference sequence). The CDR3 is 15 residues long. The CDR3 region is CASSPAVAHNNEQFF. CDR3 in DNA: TGTGCCAGCAGCCCCGCGGTAGCGCATAACAATGAGCAGTTCTTC.

CDR3 nucleotide sequence: TGTGCCAGCAGTTACGGGGGGGCTAGCGGCCACAATGAGCAGTTCTTC. It codes for CASSYGGASGHNEQFF. This sequence joins TRBV6-2 or TRBV6-3 and TRBJ2-1; possibly TRBD2 for D (7 bases). Germline V gene data show CDR1 as MNHEY and CDR2 as SVGEGT. The CDR3 contains 16 residues. Trimming cost V 2 bases and J 5 bases, with 16 bases left between them.

The chain recombines TRBV4-2 with TRBJ1-2; 8 positions match TRBD1. Looked up from germline, CDR1 is LGHNA and CDR2 is YNFKEQ. With 1 base clipped from V and 2 bases from J, the junction kept 3 bases outside the gene matches. This CDR3 has 15 amino acids. The CDR3 region is CASSQATGENYGYTF. CDR3 coding DNA: TGTGCCAGCAGCCAAGCGACAGGGGAAAACTATGGCTACACCTTC.

The rearrangement uses TRBV7-9 and TRBJ2-2; the D gene is possibly TRBD1 (5 bases). V lost 2 bases and J lost 9, with 10 bases in between. The CDR3 has 13 amino acids. Germline-derived CDR1 and CDR2 are SEHNR and FQNEAQ (reference sequence). CDR3: CASSLQGIRELFF. CDR3 coding DNA: TGTGCCAGCAGCTTACAGGGCATCCGGGAGCTGTTTTTT.

The rearrangement uses TRBV18 and TRBJ1-3, with D possibly TRBD1 on 5 matching bases. This CDR3 has 18 residues. Trimming shortened V by 1 base and J by 2 bases, and 18 bases separated the two germline ends. Germline loops: CDR1 KGHSH, CDR2 LQKENI. Here the CDR3 DNA reads TGTGCCAGCTCACCACTGAATTATAGGGGCGAGGCTGGAAACACCATATATTTT. As protein: CASSPLNYRGEAGNTIYF.